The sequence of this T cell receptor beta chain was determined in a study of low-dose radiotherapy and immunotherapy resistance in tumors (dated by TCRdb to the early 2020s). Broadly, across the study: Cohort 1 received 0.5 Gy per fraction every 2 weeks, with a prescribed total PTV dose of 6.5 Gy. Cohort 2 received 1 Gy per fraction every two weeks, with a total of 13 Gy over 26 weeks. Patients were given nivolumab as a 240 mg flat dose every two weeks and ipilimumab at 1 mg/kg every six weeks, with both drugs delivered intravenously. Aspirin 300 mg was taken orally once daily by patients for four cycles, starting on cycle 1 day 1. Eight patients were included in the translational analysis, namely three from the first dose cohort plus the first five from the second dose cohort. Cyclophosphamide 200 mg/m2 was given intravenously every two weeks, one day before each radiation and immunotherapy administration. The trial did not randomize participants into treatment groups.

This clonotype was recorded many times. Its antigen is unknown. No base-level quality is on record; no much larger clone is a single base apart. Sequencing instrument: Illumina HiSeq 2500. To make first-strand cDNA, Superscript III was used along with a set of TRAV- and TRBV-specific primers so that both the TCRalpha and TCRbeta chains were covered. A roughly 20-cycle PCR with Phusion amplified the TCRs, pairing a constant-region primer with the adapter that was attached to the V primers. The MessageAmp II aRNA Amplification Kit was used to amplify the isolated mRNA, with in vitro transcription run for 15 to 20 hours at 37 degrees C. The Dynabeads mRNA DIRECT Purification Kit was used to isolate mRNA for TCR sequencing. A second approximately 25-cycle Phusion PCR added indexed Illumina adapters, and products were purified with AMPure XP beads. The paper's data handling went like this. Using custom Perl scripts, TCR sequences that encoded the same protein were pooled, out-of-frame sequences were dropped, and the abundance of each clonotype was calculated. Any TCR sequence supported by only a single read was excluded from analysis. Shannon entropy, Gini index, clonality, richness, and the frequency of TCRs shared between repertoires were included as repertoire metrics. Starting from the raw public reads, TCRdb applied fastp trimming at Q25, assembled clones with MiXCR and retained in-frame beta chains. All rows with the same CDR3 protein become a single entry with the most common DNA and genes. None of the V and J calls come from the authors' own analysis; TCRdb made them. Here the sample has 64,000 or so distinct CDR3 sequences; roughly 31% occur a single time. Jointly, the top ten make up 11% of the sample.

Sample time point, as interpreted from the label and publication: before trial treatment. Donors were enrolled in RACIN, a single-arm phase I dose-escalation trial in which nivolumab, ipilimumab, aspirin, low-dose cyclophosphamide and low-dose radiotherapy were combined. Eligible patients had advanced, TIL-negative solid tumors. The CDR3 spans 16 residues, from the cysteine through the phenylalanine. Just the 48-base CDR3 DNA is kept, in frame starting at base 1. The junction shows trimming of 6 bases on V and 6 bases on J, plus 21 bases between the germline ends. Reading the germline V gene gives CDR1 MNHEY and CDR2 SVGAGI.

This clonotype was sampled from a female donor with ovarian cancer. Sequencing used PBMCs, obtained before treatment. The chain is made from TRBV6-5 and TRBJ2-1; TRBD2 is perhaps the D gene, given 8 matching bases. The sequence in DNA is TGTGCCAGCAGGCGACAGGGAATTCGGGGGGGCAATGAGCAGTTCTTC. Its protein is CASRRQGIRGGNEQFF.